A selection of T cell receptor beta chains follows, all from one sample in a study of OX40 agonist ivuxolimab in advanced cancers. Data came from immunoSEQ multiplex PCR; TCRdb stores just in-frame clones and leaves some out. This sample has 70,000 to 95,000 clones, with 80% to 90% found just once. The sample in question was CD4+ or CD8+ T cells sorted from blood, obtained in a trial of the OX40 agonist ivuxolimab. All receptors come from an adult with an advanced solid tumor such as melanoma, head and neck, liver or kidney cancer. The CDR3 runs from the conserved cysteine through the conserved F or W. The order of the fields is CDR3 protein, CDR3 DNA, D gene, J gene, clone size, V gene. D genes are given only for firm matches. Not every row has a clone size; where given, it reads once, few, many or a size class.

cdr3_aa: CASSSFLDRGRHEQYF
cdr3_nt: TGTGCCAGCAGCTCCTTCCTGGACAGGGGGCGCCACGAGCAGTACTTC
d_call: TRBD1
j_call: TRBJ2-7
clone_size: NA
v_call: TRBV13

cdr3_aa: CASSRLAGNDGYTF
cdr3_nt: TGCGCCAGCAGCCGTTTGGCGGGTAATGATGGCTACACCTTC
d_call: NA
j_call: TRBJ1-2
clone_size: once
v_call: TRBV4-3

cdr3_aa: CASSQGGEGEKLFF
cdr3_nt: TGTGCCAGCTCACAGGGAGGGGAAGGTGAAAAACTGTTTTTT
d_call: NA
j_call: TRBJ1-4
clone_size: NA
v_call: TRBV28

cdr3_aa: CASSPQAGYNEQFF
cdr3_nt: TGTGCCAGCTCACCACAAGCGGGTTACAATGAGCAGTTCTTC
d_call: NA
j_call: TRBJ2-1
clone_size: many
v_call: TRBV18

cdr3_aa: CASSWTGGNQPQHF
cdr3_nt: TGTGCCAGCAGCTGGACAGGGGGCAATCAGCCCCAGCATTTT
d_call: TRBD1
j_call: TRBJ1-5
clone_size: NA
v_call: TRBV11-2

cdr3_aa: CASSYNRDTAYEQYF
cdr3_nt: TGTGCCAGCAGTTACAACCGGGACACAGCCTACGAGCAGTACTTC
d_call: NA
j_call: TRBJ2-7
clone_size: NA
v_call: TRBV6-6

cdr3_aa: CASSDVTLSGNTIYF
cdr3_nt: TGTGCCAGCAGTGATGTGACTCTCTCTGGAAACACCATATATTTT
d_call: NA
j_call: TRBJ1-3
clone_size: NA
v_call: TRBV6-1

cdr3_aa: CASEKGVTGELFF
cdr3_nt: TGTGCCAGCGAGAAGGGAGTCACCGGGGAGCTGTTTTTT
d_call: NA
j_call: TRBJ2-2
clone_size: NA
v_call: TRBV6-1

cdr3_aa: CASSPVRGTQYF
cdr3_nt: TGTGCCAGCAGCCCCGTGCGGGGTACGCAGTATTTT
d_call: NA
j_call: TRBJ2-3
clone_size: NA
v_call: TRBV9

cdr3_aa: CASSISSGGYGYTF
cdr3_nt: TGTGCCAGTAGTATAAGTTCAGGGGGCTATGGCTACACCTTC
d_call: TRBD1
j_call: TRBJ1-2
clone_size: few
v_call: TRBV19

cdr3_aa: CASSPRDRLNYGYTF
cdr3_nt: TGTGCCAGCAGTCCCCGGGACAGACTTAACTATGGCTACACCTTC
d_call: TRBD1
j_call: TRBJ1-2
clone_size: NA
v_call: TRBV6-6

cdr3_aa: CASSLVPLGNEQFF
cdr3_nt: TGTGCCAGCAGCTTAGTTCCCTTGGGGAATGAGCAGTTCTTC
d_call: NA
j_call: TRBJ2-1
clone_size: once
v_call: TRBV11-2

cdr3_aa: CASSRNRRVTQETQYF
cdr3_nt: TGTGCCAGCAGCCGCAACCGACGGGTTACGCAAGAGACCCAGTACTTC
d_call: NA
j_call: TRBJ2-5
clone_size: once
v_call: TRBV7-2